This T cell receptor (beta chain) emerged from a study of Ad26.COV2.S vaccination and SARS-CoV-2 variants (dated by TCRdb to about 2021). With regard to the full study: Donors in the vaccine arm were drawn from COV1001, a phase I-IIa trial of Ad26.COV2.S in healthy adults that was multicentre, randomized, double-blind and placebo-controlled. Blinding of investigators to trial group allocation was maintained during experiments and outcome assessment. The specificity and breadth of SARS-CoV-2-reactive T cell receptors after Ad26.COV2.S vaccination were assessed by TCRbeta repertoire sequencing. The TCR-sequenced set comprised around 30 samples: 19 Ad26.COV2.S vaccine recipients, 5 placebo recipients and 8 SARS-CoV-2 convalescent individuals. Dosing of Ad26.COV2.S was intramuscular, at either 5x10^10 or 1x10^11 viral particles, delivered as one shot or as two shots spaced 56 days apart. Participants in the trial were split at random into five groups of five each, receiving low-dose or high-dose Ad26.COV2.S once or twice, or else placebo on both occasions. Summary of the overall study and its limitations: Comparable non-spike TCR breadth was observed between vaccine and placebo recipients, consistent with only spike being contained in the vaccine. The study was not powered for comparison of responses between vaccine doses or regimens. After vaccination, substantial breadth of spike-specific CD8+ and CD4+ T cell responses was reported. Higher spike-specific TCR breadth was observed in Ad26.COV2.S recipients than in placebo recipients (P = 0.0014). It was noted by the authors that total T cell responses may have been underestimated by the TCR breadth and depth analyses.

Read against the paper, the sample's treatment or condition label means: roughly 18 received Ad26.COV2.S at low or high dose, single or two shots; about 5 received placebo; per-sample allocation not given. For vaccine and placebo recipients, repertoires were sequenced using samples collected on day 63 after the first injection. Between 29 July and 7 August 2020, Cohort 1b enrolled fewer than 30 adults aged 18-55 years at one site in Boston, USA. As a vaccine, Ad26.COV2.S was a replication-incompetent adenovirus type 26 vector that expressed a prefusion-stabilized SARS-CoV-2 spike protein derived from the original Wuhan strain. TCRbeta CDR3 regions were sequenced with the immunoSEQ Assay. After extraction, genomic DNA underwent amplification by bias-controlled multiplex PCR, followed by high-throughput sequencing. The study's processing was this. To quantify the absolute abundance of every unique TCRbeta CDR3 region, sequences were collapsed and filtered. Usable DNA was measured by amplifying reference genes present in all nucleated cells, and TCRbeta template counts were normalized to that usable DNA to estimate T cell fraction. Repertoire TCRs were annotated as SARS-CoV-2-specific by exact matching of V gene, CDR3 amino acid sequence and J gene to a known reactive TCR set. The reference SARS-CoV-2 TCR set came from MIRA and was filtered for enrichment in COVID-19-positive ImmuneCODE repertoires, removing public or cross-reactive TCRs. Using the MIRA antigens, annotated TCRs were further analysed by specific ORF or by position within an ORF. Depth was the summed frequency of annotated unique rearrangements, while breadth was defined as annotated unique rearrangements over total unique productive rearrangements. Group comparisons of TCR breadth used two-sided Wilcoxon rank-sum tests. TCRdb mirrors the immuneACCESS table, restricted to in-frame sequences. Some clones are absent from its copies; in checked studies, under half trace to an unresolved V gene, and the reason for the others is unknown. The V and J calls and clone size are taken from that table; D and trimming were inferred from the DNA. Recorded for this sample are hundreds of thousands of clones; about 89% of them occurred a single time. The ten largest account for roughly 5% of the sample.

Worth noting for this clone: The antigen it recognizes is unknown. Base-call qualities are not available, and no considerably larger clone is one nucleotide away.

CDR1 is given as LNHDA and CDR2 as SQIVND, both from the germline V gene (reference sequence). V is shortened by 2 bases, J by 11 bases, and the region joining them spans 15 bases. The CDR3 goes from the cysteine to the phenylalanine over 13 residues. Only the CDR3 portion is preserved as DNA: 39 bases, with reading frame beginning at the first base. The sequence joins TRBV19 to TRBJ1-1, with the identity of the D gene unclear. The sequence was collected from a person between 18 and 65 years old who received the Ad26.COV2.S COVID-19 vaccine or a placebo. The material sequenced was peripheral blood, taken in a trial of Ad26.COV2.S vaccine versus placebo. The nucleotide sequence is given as TGTGCCAGTAGTATATCCGTCGGGAATTTGGCTTTCTTT. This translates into CASSISVGNLAFF.